Below are 2 T cell receptor beta chains sequenced from a single sample in a study of cytomegalovirus exposure and HLA in healthy donors (dated by TCRdb to between 2016 and 2019). Libraries were made using the immunoSEQ multiplex PCR assay. TCRdb holds this immuneACCESS table with in-frame rearrangements only. Some clones are missing; in checked studies, unresolved V genes explain under half, and the rest has no known cause. Here the sample has 250,000 to 400,000 clones; approximately 85% occur a single time. Of the sample, roughly 0.88% is held by the ten largest clones. Specimen: PBMCs. The receptors originated from a man younger than 40 in good health and CMV-seronegative.

The chain employs TRBV7-8 and TRBJ1-1, with D tentatively TRBD1 (6 bases). There are 14 residues in the CDR3. Trimming shortened V by 4 bases and J by 4 bases, and 13 bases separated the two germline ends. Germline CDR1 and CDR2: SGHVS and FQNEAQ. The DNA of the CDR3 is TGTGCCAGCAGCTCACAGGGATGGGGCACTGAAGCTTTCTTT. Its translation: CASSSQGWGTEAFF.

The V and J genes are TRBV9 and TRBJ1-6, with TRBD1 as a possible D gene (5 bases). The V end was cut by 4 bases, the J end by 7 bases, with 12 bases between. The V gene's germline CDR1 is SGDLS and CDR2 YYNGEE. This CDR3 contains 14 residues. Written as DNA, the CDR3 is TGTGCCAGCAGCTCAATCGGGGGGAATTCACCCCTCCACTTT. It yields the protein CASSSIGGNSPLHF.